The 9 T cell receptor beta chains listed next were all sequenced from one sample in a study of blood T cell repertoires in COVID-19. This table comes from immunoSEQ multiplex PCR, and its TCRdb copy is limited to in-frame clones, with some not included. The repertoire holds 60,000 to 75,000 clones, with approximately 80% as singletons. The sequencing sample was made of peripheral blood. The receptors derive from a woman of 80 years or more with acute or convalescent COVID-19.

The chain combines TRBV7-9 with TRBJ1-1, with a weak D call TRBD1 (6 bases). CDR3 length: 14 residues. Trimming took off 5 bases at V and 0 bases at J, with 10 bases between the two ends. Germline V gene data show CDR1 as SEHNR and CDR2 as FQNEAQ (reference sequence). CDR3 DNA: TGTGCCAGCAGCCCGGACAGCATGAACACTGAAGCTTTCTTT. This encodes CASSPDSMNTEAFF.

The V call is TRBV29-1, the J call TRBJ2-3, with TRBD2 matching over 10 bases. In germline, CDR1 is SQVTM, CDR2 ANQGSEA. Germline trimming cut 1 base from V and 11 bases from J; bases unmatched to any gene: 15. The CDR3 runs 16 residues. The CDR3 here is CSVEGLTSGVRPEQYF. The CDR3 nucleotides are TGCAGCGTTGAAGGTCTCACTAGCGGGGTCCGTCCCGAGCAGTATTTT.

The gene calls are TRBV7-9 and TRBJ2-2; no reliable D call. Trimming took 5 bases from V and 5 from J, leaving 9 bases between them. Germline V gives CDR1 SEHNR, CDR2 FQNEAQ (reference sequence). The CDR3 length is 13 residues. CDR3 sequence reads: CASSITGTGELFF. CDR3 sequence (DNA): TGTGCCAGCAGCATTACGGGTACCGGGGAGCTGTTTTTT.

The chain combines TRBV5-6 with TRBJ1-4; 7 bases line up with TRBD1. V lost 4 bases, J lost 10 bases, and 13 bases stayed unmatched. The CDR3 runs 15 residues. From germline, CDR1 is SGHDT and CDR2 YYEEEE. This CDR3 reads CASSPTSDRIGKLFF. Here the CDR3 DNA reads TGTGCCAGCAGCCCAACCTCGGACAGGATTGGAAAACTGTTTTTT.

The rearrangement joins TRBV5-5 to TRBJ2-1; 9 bases match TRBD1. There are 15 residues in the CDR3. Losses at the gene ends were 2 bases for V and 1 base for J; bases not matched to a gene: 1. Germline CDR1 SGHKS, CDR2 YYEKEE (reference sequence). CDR3: CASSLGTGSYNEQFF. The CDR3 DNA follows: TGTGCCAGCAGCTTAGGGACAGGGTCCTACAATGAGCAGTTCTTC. Full variable domain (remainder filled in from reference TRBV5-5 and TRBJ2-1): DAGVTQSPTHLIKTRGQQVTLRCSPISGHKSVSWYQQVLGQGPQFIFQYYEKEERGRGNFPDRFSARQFPNYSSELNVNALLLGDSALYLCASSLGTGSYNEQFFGPGTRLTVL.

This clone showed up just once. This chain uses TRBV5-5 with TRBJ1-1, with 7 bases aligning to TRBD1. CDR3 length equals 14 residues. CDR1 is SGHKS, CDR2 YYEKEE, per germline (reference sequence). Trimming cost V 2 bases and J 4 bases; bases outside gene matches: 5. The CDR3 DNA reads TGTGCCAGCAGCTTACAGGGGTTGGGCACTGAAGCTTTCTTT. This encodes CASSLQGLGTEAFF.

This clone is medium-sized (0.01 to 0.1%). The chain employs TRBV3-1 (or the pseudogene TRBV3-2) and TRBJ1-6, with 9 bases matching TRBD1. J lost 8 bases, V lost 1 base, and 6 bases had no gene match. The length of the CDR3 is 16 residues. Looked up from germline, CDR1 is LGHDT and CDR2 is YNNKEL (reference sequence). The CDR3: CASSQGGDRGYSPLHF. The DNA of the CDR3 is TGTGCCAGCAGCCAAGGCGGAGACAGGGGGTATTCACCCCTCCACTTT.

This chain uses TRBV27 with TRBJ2-3, with D possibly being TRBD1 (6 bases). Germline V CDR1 and CDR2: MNHEY, SMNVEV (reference sequence). V lost 2 bases to trimming and J lost 6 bases, with 15 bases between them. The CDR3 is 15 amino acids. The CDR3 loop is CASSLGAGGEDTQYF. The CDR3 nucleotides are TGTGCCAGCAGTTTAGGGGCTGGGGGCGAGGATACGCAGTATTTT.

V gene TRBV7-2 combines with J gene TRBJ2-5, with D maybe TRBD2 (6 bases). Germline assignment: CDR1 SGHTA and CDR2 FQGNSA. Trimming took off 5 bases at V and 2 bases at J, with 12 bases between the two ends. CDR3 length equals 14 residues. This CDR3 reads CASSIGTVQETQYF. The CDR3 DNA reads TGTGCCAGCAGCATCGGGACTGTACAAGAGACCCAGTACTTC.